This T cell receptor (beta chain) was retrieved from a study of T cell responses to AZD1222 COVID-19 vaccine. Study-level points and caveats: Spike-specific TCR repertoires showed rising breadth and depth after two AZD1222 doses. Just a handful of AZD1222 recipients tested seropositive at baseline.

Some clones are missing from TCRdb's copy, which holds only in-frame ones; the method was immunoSEQ multiplex PCR. Of around 160,000 clones listed, about 81% are singletons. J was trimmed by 9 bases and V by 1 base; bases with no gene match: 12. Germline V gene sequence: CDR1 KGHSH, CDR2 LQKENI. CDR3 size: 17 residues. A word on this clone: Antigen specificity is unknown.

This specimen was peripheral blood, taken on day 0 of MenACWY control vaccination. This sequence originates from an adult in good health. V and J are TRBV18 and TRBJ2-2, with 9 bases that match TRBD1. The CDR3 DNA reads TGTGCCAGCTCACCACTTGGGCGAGGGACAGGGAACCGGGAGCTGTTTTTT. The encoded protein is CASSPLGRGTGNRELFF.